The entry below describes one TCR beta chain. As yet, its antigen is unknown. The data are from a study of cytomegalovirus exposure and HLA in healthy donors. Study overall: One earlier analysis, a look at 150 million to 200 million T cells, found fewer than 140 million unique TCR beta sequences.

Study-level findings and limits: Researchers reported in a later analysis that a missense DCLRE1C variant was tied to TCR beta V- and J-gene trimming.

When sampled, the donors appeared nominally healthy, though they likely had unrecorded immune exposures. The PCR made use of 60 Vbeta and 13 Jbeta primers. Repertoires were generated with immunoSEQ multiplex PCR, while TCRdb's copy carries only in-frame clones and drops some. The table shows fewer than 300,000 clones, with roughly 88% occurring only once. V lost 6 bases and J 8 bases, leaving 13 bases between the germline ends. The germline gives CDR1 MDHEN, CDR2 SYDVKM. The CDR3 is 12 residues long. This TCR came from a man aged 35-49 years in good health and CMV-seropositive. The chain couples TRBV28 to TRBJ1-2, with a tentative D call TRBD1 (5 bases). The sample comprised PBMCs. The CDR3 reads CASSPRQYGYTF. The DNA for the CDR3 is TGTGCCAGCAGCCCTAGACAGTACGGCTACACCTTC.